The following is a TCR beta chain sequence with its context. Clones were sequenced by immunoSEQ multiplex PCR, and TCRdb holds only the in-frame ones, with some missing. The sample lists about 160,000 clones; about 86% were seen once. This entry comes from a study of blood T cell repertoires in COVID-19. The CDR3 contains 15 residues. Trimming stripped 0 bases from V and 0 bases from J, with 9 bases between. The germline CDR1 and CDR2 sequences are SGHRS and YFSETQ. This clonotype was obtained from a woman of 80 years or more with acute or convalescent COVID-19. The sequenced sample was peripheral blood. The chain carries TRBV5-1 and TRBJ1-2; the D is unclear. DNA for the CDR3: TGCGCCAGCAGCTTGGGGGCCGGATCTAACTATGGCTACACCTTC. It encodes CASSLGAGSNYGYTF.